The 17 T cell receptor beta chains reported below all come from one sample, sequenced in a study of blood T cell repertoires in COVID-19 (dated by TCRdb to 2018 to 2020). The library was built by means of the immunoSEQ multiplex PCR assay. The immuneACCESS repertoire file appears here via TCRdb, limited to in-frame rearrangements. These files lack a portion of the clones; in checked studies, under half of the deficit traces to unresolved V genes, and the cause of the others is not known. The sample data list 25,000 to 30,000 clones, and roughly 87% of these were observed just once. The ten most abundant clones make up about 25% of the sample. The source material was peripheral blood. The receptor source for this set is a human donor in a cohort sampled during active COVID-19.

This clone is a singleton in its sample. The J gene is TRBJ1-3, the V gene TRBV20-1; 10 bases map to TRBD1. V dropped 4 bases and J dropped 4; count of bases not matched to a gene: 16. This CDR3 is built from 18 residues. Per germline, CDR1 DFQATT and CDR2 SNEGSKA (reference sequence). This CDR3 reads CSANDGTGAATGGNTIYF. CDR3 DNA: TGCAGTGCTAATGATGGGACAGGGGCCGCAACGGGGGGAAACACCATATATTTT.

The chain recombines TRBV9 with TRBJ2-7; weak D call: TRBD2 (5 bases). Germline V gene sequence: CDR1 SGDLS, CDR2 YYNGEE. The CDR3 sequence is 15 residues long. V was pared by 0 bases and J by 0 bases, with 10 bases between. Here the CDR3 DNA reads TGTGCCAGCAGCGTAGAGGGCGGACTCTCCTACGAGCAGTACTTC. It encodes CASSVEGGLSYEQYF.

This clone was recorded a few times. The rearrangement links TRBV24-1 to TRBJ1-5; 10 positions agree with TRBD1. V shed 4 bases and J 3 bases; nucleotides not matched to a gene: 2. Germline V CDR1 and CDR2: KGHDR, SFDVKD. The CDR3 covers 15 residues. The CDR3 here is CATSDGTGVNQPQHF. CDR3 nucleotides: TGTGCCACCAGTGACGGGACAGGGGTCAATCAGCCCCAGCATTTT.

This clone was seen only a few times. The rearrangement joins TRBV19 to TRBJ1-1; 12 bases agree with TRBD1. The CDR3 sequence is 16 residues long. V lost 6 bases, J lost 4 bases, and 9 bases stayed unmatched. The germline V gene encodes CDR1 LNHDA and CDR2 SQIVND (reference sequence). The CDR3 nucleotides read TGTGCCAGTAGACCGGGACAGGGGGCGGTAGGCACTGAAGCTTTCTTT. Its protein product is CASRPGQGAVGTEAFF.

The rearrangement joins TRBV28 to TRBJ2-7; TRBD2 matches at 8 bases. Germline V CDR1 and CDR2: MDHEN, SYDVKM. The CDR3 contains 16 residues. With V trimmed by 6 bases and J by 11 bases, 21 bases remained unmatched. The CDR3 sequence is CASRESMVAGLKTEYF. The CDR3 DNA is TGTGCCAGCAGAGAATCAATGGTAGCGGGGCTGAAAACGGAGTACTTC. The full variable domain, with the rest looked up from reference TRBV28 and TRBJ2-7, is DVKVTQSSRYLVKRTGEKVFLECVQDMDHENMFWYRQDPGLGLRLIYFSYDVKMKEKGDIPEGYSVSREKKERFSLILESASTNQTSMYLCASRESMVAGLKTEYFGPGTRLTVT.

The chain recombines TRBV18 with TRBJ1-2, with D tentatively TRBD1 (5 bases). V was shortened by 2 bases and J by 8 bases, with 12 bases between the two germline ends. CDR3 size: 13 residues. CDR1 and CDR2 (germline): KGHSH, LQKENI. The CDR3 reads CASSPSGERGYTF. The CDR3 nucleotides are TGTGCCAGCTCACCATCGGGGGAGCGGGGCTACACCTTC.

The chain couples TRBV15 to TRBJ2-1, with D tentatively TRBD2 (6 bases). Germline V gives CDR1 LNHNV, CDR2 YYDKDF (reference sequence). The CDR3 covers 15 residues. Trimming took off 0 bases at V and 7 bases at J, with 13 bases between the two ends. The DNA of the CDR3 is TGTGCCACCAGCAGAGATAAGGGACTGCTGAATGAGCAGTTCTTC. Translated: CATSRDKGLLNEQFF.

The gene calls are TRBV6-6 and TRBJ2-7; 7 nucleotides align to TRBD1. Losses at the gene ends were 4 bases for V and 4 bases for J; bases not matched to a gene: 4. The germline V gene encodes CDR1 MNHNY and CDR2 SVGAGI (reference sequence). The CDR3 covers 13 residues. The CDR3 loop reads CASSLQGRYEQYF. The CDR3 DNA sequence: TGTGCCAGCAGTTTACAGGGGCGGTACGAGCAGTACTTC.

This clone was seen a handful of times. The rearrangement joins TRBV6-5 to TRBJ1-1, with 10 positions matching TRBD1. Germline V lookup: CDR1 MNHEY, CDR2 SVGAGI. This CDR3 region has 15 residues. The ends lost 6 bases at V and 4 bases at J; junction bases unmatched: 8. The CDR3 sequence is CASRTGGMMSTEAFF. In nucleotides, the CDR3 is TGTGCCAGCAGGACAGGGGGCATGATGAGCACTGAAGCTTTCTTT.

The rearrangement uses TRBV11-3 and TRBJ2-5; D might be TRBD2 (7 bases). Trimming pared 5 bases from V and 5 bases from J, leaving 15 bases between. Germline lookup yields CDR1 SGHNT and CDR2 YENEEA. This CDR3 region has 14 residues. CDR3 DNA: TGTGCCAGCAGCCCGGGGGGCAAAGGGGAGACCCAGTACTTC. Residues: CASSPGGKGETQYF.

The chain has TRBV5-1 and TRBJ1-4; no definite D call. The V gene's germline CDR1 is SGHRS and CDR2 YFSETQ. The CDR3 is made up of 17 amino acids. The ends were cut back, 4 bases at V and 5 bases at J, with 21 bases in the middle. CDR3 DNA sequence: TGCGCCAGCAGCCCCTCGGGAGGTGGAGTAATAAATGAAAAACTGTTTTTT. As protein: CASSPSGGGVINEKLFF.

The count of this clone is one. V and J are TRBV27 and TRBJ1-6; the D gene is possibly TRBD1 (5 bases). Per the germline V gene, CDR1 is MNHEY and CDR2 is SMNVEV (reference sequence). The CDR3 contains 14 residues. The germline V and J ends were trimmed by 2 bases and 7 bases, with 9 bases remaining between them. CDR3 bases: TGTGCCAGCAGTTTACGGGGGGGGAATTCACCCCTCCACTTT. Amino acids: CASSLRGGNSPLHF.

The CDR3 region is CASSPGVASPEQFF. The CDR3 bases are TGCGCCAGCAGCCCCGGGGTAGCCTCCCCTGAGCAGTTCTTC. V and J are TRBV4-1 and TRBJ2-1, with D tentatively TRBD2 (5 bases). Per the germline V gene, CDR1 is MGHRA and CDR2 is YSYEKL. The CDR3 loop spans 14 amino acids. Between the trimmed V and J ends, which lost 4 bases and 9 bases, there was a span of 16 bases.

The CDR3 here is CASSQDQAHNSPLHF. The CDR3 DNA follows: TGCGCCAGCAGCCAAGATCAGGCACACAATTCACCCCTCCACTTT. The rearrangement uses TRBV4-3 and TRBJ1-6, with D unresolved. Between the trimmed V and J ends, which lost 0 bases and 7 bases, there was a span of 10 bases. Per germline, CDR1 LGHNA and CDR2 YSLEER. This CDR3 is 15 amino acids long.

The chain combines TRBV29-1 with TRBJ2-1; 11 bases align to TRBD2. Germline V CDR1 and CDR2: SQVTM, ANQGSEA. This CDR3 is built from 14 residues. The trim removed 2 bases at V and 8 bases at J, leaving 5 bases unmatched. In nucleotides, the CDR3 is TGCAGCGTTGAAAGGTTAGCGGGGGGGTATGAGCAGTTCTTC. This translates into CSVERLAGGYEQFF.

The genes are TRBV2 and TRBJ1-3; maybe TRBD1 (5 bases). Trimming took off 3 bases at V and 4 bases at J, with 10 bases between the two ends. This CDR3 spans 14 amino acids. Germline values: CDR1 SNHLY, CDR2 FYNNEI. The CDR3 bases are TGTGCCAGCAGTGAGGGACTAATCGGAAACACCATATATTTT. Amino acids: CASSEGLIGNTIYF.

This clone was counted once. CDR3 sequence (DNA): TGTGCCAGCAGTTACGGACTAAATCAGCCCCAGCATTTT. Its translation: CASSYGLNQPQHF. The chain combines TRBV6-5 with TRBJ1-5; D not resolved. The CDR3 is 13 residues long. CDR1 is MNHEY, CDR2 SVGAGI, per germline. V was shortened by 2 bases and J by 4 bases, with 6 bases between the two germline ends.